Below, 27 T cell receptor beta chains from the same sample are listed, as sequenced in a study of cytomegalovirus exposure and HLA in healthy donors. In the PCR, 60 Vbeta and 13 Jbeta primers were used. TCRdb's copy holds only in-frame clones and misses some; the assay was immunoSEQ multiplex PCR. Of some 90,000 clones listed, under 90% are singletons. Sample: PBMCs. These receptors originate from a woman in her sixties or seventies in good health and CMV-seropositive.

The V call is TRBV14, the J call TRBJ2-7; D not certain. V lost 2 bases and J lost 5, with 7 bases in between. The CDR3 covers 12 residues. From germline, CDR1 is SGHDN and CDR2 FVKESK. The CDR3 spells CASSQQFDEQYF. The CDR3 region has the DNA TGTGCCAGCAGCCAACAGTTCGACGAGCAGTACTTC. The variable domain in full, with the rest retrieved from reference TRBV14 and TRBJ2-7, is EAGVTQFPSHSVIEKGQTVTLRCDPISGHDNLYWYRRVMGKEIKFLLHFVKESKQDESGMPNNRFLAERTGGTYSTLKVQPAELEDSGVYFCASSQQFDEQYFGPGTRLTVT.

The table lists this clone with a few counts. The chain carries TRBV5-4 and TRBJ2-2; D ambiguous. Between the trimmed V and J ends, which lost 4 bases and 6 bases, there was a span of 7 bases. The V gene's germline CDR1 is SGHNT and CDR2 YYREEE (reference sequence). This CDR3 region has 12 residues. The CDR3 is CASSNSPGELFF. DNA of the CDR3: TGTGCCAGCAGCAACTCCCCCGGGGAGCTGTTTTTT.

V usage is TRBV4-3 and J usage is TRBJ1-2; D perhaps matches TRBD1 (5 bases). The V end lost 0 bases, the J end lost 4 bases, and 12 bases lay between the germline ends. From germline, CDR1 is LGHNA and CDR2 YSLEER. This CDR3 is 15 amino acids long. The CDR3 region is CASSQDRGFSYGYTF. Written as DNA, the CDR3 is TGCGCCAGCAGCCAAGATCGGGGGTTCTCCTATGGCTACACCTTC.

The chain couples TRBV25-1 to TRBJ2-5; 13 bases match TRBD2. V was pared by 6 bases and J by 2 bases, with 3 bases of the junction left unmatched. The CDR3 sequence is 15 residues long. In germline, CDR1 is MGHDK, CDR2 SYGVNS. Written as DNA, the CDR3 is TGTGCCAGCAGGCCGGGACTAGCGGGGCAAGAGACCCAGTACTTC. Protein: CASRPGLAGQETQYF.

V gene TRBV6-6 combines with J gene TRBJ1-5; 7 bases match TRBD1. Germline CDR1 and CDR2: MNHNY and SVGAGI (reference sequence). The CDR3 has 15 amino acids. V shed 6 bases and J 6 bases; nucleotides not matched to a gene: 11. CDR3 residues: CASRLTGEDGQPQHF. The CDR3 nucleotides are TGTGCCAGCAGATTAACAGGGGAAGACGGTCAGCCCCAGCATTTT.

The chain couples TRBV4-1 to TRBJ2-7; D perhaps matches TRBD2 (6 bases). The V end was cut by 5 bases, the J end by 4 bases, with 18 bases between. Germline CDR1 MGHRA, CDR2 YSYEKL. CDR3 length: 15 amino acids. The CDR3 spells CASSTPGGSWYEQYF. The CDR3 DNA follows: TGCGCCAGCAGCACCCCCGGGGGATCGTGGTACGAGCAGTACTTC.

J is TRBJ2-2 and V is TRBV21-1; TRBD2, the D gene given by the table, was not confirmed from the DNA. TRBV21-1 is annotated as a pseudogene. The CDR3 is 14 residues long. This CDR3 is CASSKARLAGELFF. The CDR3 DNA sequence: TGTGCCAGCAGCAAAGCTCGTCTAGCCGGGGAGCTGTTTTTT.

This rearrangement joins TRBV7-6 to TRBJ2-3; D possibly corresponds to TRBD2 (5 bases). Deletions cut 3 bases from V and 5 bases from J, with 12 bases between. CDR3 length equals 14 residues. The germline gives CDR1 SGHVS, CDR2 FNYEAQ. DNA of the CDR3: TGTGCCAGCAGCTTCGGAAGCGAGGGAGATACGCAGTATTTT. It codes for CASSFGSEGDTQYF.

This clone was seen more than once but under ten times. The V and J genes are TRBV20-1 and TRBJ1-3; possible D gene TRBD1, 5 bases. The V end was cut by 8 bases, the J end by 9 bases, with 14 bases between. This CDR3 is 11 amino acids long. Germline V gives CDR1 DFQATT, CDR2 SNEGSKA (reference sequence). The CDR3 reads CSSTAVGTIYF. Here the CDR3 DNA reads TGCAGTTCGACAGCTGTGGGCACCATATATTTT.

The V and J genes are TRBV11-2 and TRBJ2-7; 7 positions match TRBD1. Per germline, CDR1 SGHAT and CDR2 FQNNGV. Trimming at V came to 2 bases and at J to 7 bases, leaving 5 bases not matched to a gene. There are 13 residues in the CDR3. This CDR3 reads CASSLLRQGEQYF. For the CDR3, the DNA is TGTGCCAGCAGCTTACTTCGACAGGGAGAGCAGTACTTC.

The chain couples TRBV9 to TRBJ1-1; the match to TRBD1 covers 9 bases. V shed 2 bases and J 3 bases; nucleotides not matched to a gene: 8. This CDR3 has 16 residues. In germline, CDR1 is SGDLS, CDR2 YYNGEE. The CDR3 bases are TGTGCCAGCAGCGTCGGGACAGGGTCGTTGTACACTGAAGCTTTCTTT. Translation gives CASSVGTGSLYTEAFF.

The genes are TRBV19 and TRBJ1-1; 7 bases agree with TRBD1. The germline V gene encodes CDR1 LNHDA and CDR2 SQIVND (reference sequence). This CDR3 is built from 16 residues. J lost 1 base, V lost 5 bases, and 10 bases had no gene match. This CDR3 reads CASSPPRQGGNTEAFF. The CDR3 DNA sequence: TGTGCCAGTAGTCCCCCCAGACAGGGAGGGAACACTGAAGCTTTCTTT.

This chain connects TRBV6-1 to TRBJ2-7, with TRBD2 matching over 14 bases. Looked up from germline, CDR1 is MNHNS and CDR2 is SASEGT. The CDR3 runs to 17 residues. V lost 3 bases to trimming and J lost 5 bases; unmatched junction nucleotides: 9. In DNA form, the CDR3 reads TGTGCCAGCAGTGACGGGACTAGCGGGAGTTTCATCGACGAGCAGTACTTC. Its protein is CASSDGTSGSFIDEQYF.

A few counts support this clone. DNA of the CDR3: TGTGCCAGCAGCCCCCGGACAGGATTTAATGAAAAACTGTTTTTT. It codes for CASSPRTGFNEKLFF. The chain employs TRBV7-2 and TRBJ1-4; 7 bases map to TRBD1. With V trimmed by 5 bases and J by 4 bases, 7 bases remained unmatched. This CDR3 is 15 amino acids long. CDR1 SGHTA and CDR2 FQGNSA come from the germline V gene.

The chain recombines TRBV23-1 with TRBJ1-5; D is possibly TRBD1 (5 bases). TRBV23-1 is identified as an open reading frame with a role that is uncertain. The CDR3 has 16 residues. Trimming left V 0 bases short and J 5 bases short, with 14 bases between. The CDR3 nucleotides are TGCGCCAGCAGTCAATCTGCCAGGGCGGGGGATCAGCCCCAGCATTTT. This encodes CASSQSARAGDQPQHF.

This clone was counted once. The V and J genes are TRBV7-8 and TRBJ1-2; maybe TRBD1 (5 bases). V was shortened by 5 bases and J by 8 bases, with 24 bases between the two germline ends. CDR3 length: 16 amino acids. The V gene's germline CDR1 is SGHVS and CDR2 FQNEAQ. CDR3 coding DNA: TGTGCCAGCAGCACCACCGCGTCCAGGGCTCACTTAGGCTACACCTTC. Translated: CASSTTASRAHLGYTF. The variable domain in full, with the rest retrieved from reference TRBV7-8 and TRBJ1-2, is GAGVSQSPRYKVAKRGQDVALRCDPISGHVSLFWYQQALGQGPEFLTYFQNEAQLDKSGLPSDRFFAERPEGSVSTLKIQRTQQEDSAVYLCASSTTASRAHLGYTFGSGTRLTVV.

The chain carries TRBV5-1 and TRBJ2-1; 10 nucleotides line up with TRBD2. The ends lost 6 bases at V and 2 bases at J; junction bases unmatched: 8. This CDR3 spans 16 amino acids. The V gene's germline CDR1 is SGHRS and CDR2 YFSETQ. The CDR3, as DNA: TGCGCCAGCATGGAAGTTAGCGGGAGGCCCTACAATGAGCAGTTCTTC. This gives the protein CASMEVSGRPYNEQFF.

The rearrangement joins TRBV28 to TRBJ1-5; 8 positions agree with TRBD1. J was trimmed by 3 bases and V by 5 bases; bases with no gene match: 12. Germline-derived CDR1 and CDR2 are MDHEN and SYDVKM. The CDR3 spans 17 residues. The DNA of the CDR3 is TGTGCCAGCAGTCCCCGCCGGACAGGGAAATTCAATCAGCCCCAGCATTTT. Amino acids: CASSPRRTGKFNQPQHF.

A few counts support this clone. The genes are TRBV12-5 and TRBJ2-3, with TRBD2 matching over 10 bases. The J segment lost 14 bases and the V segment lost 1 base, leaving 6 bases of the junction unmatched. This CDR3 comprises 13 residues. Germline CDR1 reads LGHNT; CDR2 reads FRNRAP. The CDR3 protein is CASGLALAGDRYF. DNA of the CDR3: TGTGCTAGTGGTTTGGCGCTAGCGGGAGACCGGTATTTT.

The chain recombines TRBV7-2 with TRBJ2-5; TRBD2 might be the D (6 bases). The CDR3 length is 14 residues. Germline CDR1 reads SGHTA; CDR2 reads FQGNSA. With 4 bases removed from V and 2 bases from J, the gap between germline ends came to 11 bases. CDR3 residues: CASSSRDLQETQYF. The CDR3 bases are TGTGCCAGCAGCTCCAGGGACTTACAAGAGACCCAGTACTTC.

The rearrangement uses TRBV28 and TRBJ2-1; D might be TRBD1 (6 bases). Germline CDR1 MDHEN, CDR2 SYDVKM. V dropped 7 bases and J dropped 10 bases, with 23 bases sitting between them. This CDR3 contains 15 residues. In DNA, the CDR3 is TGTGCCAGCACTCCCCCGGGCAGGGGCTTCGGAGAGCAGTTCTTC. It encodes CASTPPGRGFGEQFF.

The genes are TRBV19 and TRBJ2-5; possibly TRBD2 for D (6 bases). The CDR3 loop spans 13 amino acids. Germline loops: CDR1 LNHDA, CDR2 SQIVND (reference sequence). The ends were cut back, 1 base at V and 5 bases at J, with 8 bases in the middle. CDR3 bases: TGTGCCAGTAGTATAGTTGGGGGGGAGACCCAGTACTTC. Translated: CASSIVGGETQYF. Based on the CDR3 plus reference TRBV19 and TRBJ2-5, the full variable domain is DGGITQSPKYLFRKEGQNVTLSCEQNLNHDAMYWYRQDPGQGLRLIYYSQIVNDFQKGDIAEGYSVSREKKESFPLTVTSAQKNPTAFYLCASSIVGGETQYFGPGTRLLVL.

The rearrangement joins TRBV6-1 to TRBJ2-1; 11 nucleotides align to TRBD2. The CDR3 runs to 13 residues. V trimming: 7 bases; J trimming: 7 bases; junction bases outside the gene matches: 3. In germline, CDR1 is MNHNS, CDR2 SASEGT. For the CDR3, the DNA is TGTGCCAGCACGCTAGCGGGAGGAAATGAGCAGTTCTTC. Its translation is CASTLAGGNEQFF.

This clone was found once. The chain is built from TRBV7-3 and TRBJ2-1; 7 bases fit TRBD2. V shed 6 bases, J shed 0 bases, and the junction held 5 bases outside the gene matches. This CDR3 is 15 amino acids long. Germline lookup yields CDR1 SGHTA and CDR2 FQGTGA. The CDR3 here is CASSSSSGSYNEQFF. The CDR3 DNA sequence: TGTGCCAGCAGTTCCTCTAGCGGCTCCTACAATGAGCAGTTCTTC.

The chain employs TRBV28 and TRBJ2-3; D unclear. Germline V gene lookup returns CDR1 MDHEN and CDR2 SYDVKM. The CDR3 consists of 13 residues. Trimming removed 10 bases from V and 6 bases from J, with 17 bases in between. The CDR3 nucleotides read TGTGCCACCGTCCCCCTCCTATGGGATACGCAGTATTTT. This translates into CATVPLLWDTQYF.

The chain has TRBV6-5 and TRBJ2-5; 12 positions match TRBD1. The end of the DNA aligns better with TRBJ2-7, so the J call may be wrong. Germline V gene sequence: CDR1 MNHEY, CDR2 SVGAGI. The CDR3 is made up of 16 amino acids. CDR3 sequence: CASSSGQGAVPNEQYF. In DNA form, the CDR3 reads TGTGCCAGCAGTTCGGGACAGGGGGCTGTTCCCAACGAGCAGTACTTC.

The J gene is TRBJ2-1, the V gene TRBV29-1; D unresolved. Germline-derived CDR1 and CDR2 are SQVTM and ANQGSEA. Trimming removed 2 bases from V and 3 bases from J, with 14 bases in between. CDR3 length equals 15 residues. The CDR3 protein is CSVEPIATFYNEQFF. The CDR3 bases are TGCAGCGTTGAACCGATCGCGACTTTCTACAATGAGCAGTTCTTC.